The rows below give T cell receptor beta chains drawn from one sample of a study of T-cell reconstitution after alpha-beta-depleted transplantation in children. TCRdb fed the PCR reads into MiXCR, producing one record per CDR3 protein. Of about 300,000 distinct CDR3 sequences listed, roughly 9.1% are singletons. This specimen was PBMCs, taken before TCRalphabeta/CD19-depleted stem cell transplant. These receptors were obtained from a boy younger than two with acute myeloid leukemia, due to receive a stem cell transplant. The CDR3 runs from the conserved cysteine through the conserved F or W. Each record gives: CDR3 length, clone size, V gene, D gene, J gene, CDR3 DNA, CDR3 protein. D genes are given only for firm matches. Size tells how often a clone was seen (once, few, many) or the class of an expanded clone, and some rows leave it out.

len: 15
abundance: few
v_gene: TRBV7-9
d_gene: TRBD2
j_gene: TRBJ2-7
CDR3nt: TGTGCCAGCAGCTCGAGGACTAGTCGGCCGGACGAGCAGTACTTC
CDR3aa: CASSSRTSRPDEQYF

len: 13
abundance: many
v_gene: TRBV7-9
d_gene: -
j_gene: TRBJ1-2
CDR3nt: TGTGCCAGCAGCTTTTGGACTAACTATGGCTACACCTTC
CDR3aa: CASSFWTNYGYTF

len: 14
abundance: many
v_gene: TRBV24-1
d_gene: TRBD1
j_gene: TRBJ2-4
CDR3nt: TGTGCCACCAGCTCAACAGGGGGCAAAAACATTCAGTACTTC
CDR3aa: CATSSTGGKNIQYF

len: 15
abundance: many
v_gene: TRBV7-9
d_gene: TRBD2
j_gene: TRBJ2-7
CDR3nt: TGTGCCAGCAGCCGTGAGAGCGGGGAAACCTACGAGCAGTACTTC
CDR3aa: CASSRESGETYEQYF

len: 17
abundance: many
v_gene: TRBV6-1
d_gene: TRBD2
j_gene: TRBJ2-1
CDR3nt: TGTGCCAGCAGGCGTACCCTAGCGGGAGGGGTCTACAATGAGCAGTTCTTC
CDR3aa: CASRRTLAGGVYNEQFF

len: 13
abundance: few
v_gene: TRBV20-1
d_gene: TRBD2
j_gene: TRBJ2-7
CDR3nt: TGCAGTGCTACCCGGACTAGGTCCTACGAGCAGTACTTC
CDR3aa: CSATRTRSYEQYF

len: 16
abundance: many
v_gene: TRBV28
d_gene: TRBD1
j_gene: TRBJ1-2
CDR3nt: TGTGCCAGCACATCCCCCGGGACAGGGTCGAACTATGGCTACACCTTC
CDR3aa: CASTSPGTGSNYGYTF

len: 14
abundance: many
v_gene: TRBV12-3/TRBV12-4
d_gene: -
j_gene: TRBJ1-1
CDR3nt: TGTGCCAGCAAAATGGGGTGGGGTGTCGCTGAAGCTTTCTTT
CDR3aa: CASKMGWGVAEAFF

len: 13
abundance: -
v_gene: TRBV11-3
d_gene: TRBD1
j_gene: TRBJ2-5
CDR3nt: TGTGCCAGCAACTTGGGACAGTACGAGACCCAGTACTTC
CDR3aa: CASNLGQYETQYF

len: 17
abundance: many
v_gene: TRBV7-9
d_gene: TRBD1
j_gene: TRBJ1-1
CDR3nt: TGTGCCAGCAGCTTAGCCCGGACAGGGGGCCCGAACACTGAAGCTTTCTTT
CDR3aa: CASSLARTGGPNTEAFF

len: 15
abundance: many
v_gene: TRBV11-2
d_gene: -
j_gene: TRBJ1-1
CDR3nt: TGTGCCAGCAGCTCGTTTTTGAGGGAGAACACTGAAGCTTTCTTT
CDR3aa: CASSSFLRENTEAFF

len: 13
abundance: many
v_gene: TRBV5-1
d_gene: -
j_gene: TRBJ2-3
CDR3nt: TGTGCCAGCAGCTTAGTGGGTACAGATACGCAGTATTTT
CDR3aa: CASSLVGTDTQYF

len: 10
abundance: many
v_gene: TRBV6-5
d_gene: -
j_gene: TRBJ1-6
CDR3nt: TGTGCCAGCGGAGGATCACCCCTCCACTTT
CDR3aa: CASGGSPLHF

len: 18
abundance: many
v_gene: TRBV4-2
d_gene: TRBD2
j_gene: TRBJ2-1
CDR3nt: TGTGCCAGCAGCCAAGATGGGCGTGGACTAGCGGGAGGCAATGAGCAGTTCTTC
CDR3aa: CASSQDGRGLAGGNEQFF

len: 14
abundance: many
v_gene: TRBV10-3
d_gene: TRBD1
j_gene: TRBJ2-7
CDR3nt: TGTGCCATCAGTGAAAGGGACAGGGGGTACGAGCAGTACTTC
CDR3aa: CAISERDRGYEQYF

len: 13
abundance: many
v_gene: TRBV19
d_gene: TRBD1
j_gene: TRBJ2-1
CDR3nt: TGTGCCAGTAGTCCAGGACAGGGCGATGAGCAGTTCTTC
CDR3aa: CASSPGQGDEQFF